The clone carrying this TCR beta chain was recorded a few times. Isolated RNA was reverse transcribed into cDNA used as the sequencing template. Using immunoSEQ multiplex PCR, the repertoire was profiled, and TCRdb retains in-frame clones only, with some absent. This table holds hundreds of thousands of clones, roughly 66% found once. The germline V gene encodes CDR1 MNHEY and CDR2 SMNVEV (reference sequence). The CDR3 is made up of 13 amino acids. The ends were cut back, 6 bases at V and 5 bases at J, with 13 bases in the middle. The data were obtained in a study of CD8+ T cells in alopecia areata. The treatment was: oral pan-JAK inhibitor, 5-10 mg twice daily.

Specimen: CD4+ T cells sorted from blood, collected at week 44, from a patient treated with tofacitinib. This chain links TRBV27 with TRBJ1-2; D is undetermined. The receptor was isolated from a human donor with alopecia areata. The DNA of the CDR3 is TGTGCCAGCAGCTCGCGTGGGGAATATGGCTACACCTTC. It specifies CASSSRGEYGYTF.